This T cell receptor (beta chain) was recorded in a study of human T cells and chemical hapten exposure. Study-wide context: Diphenylcyclopropenone was administered weekly to the scalp of patients throughout the roughly 25-week study. A patient group, mainly female, showed alopecia areata, totalis or universalis. Findings and limits, study-wide: Every donor had alopecia, and their immune response may therefore differ from healthy people's.

This clonotype was seen many times. The antigen is not known. Germline CDR1 MDHEN, CDR2 SYDVKM. The CDR3 runs to 14 residues. The ends lost 5 bases at V and 7 bases at J; junction bases unmatched: 5. Original methodology: There were a median of around 96,000 TCRs per sample, with a range from about 20,000 to 700,000. TCRdb processed the RACE reads anew with MiXCR; each CDR3 protein has one entry. TCRdb, not the original authors, processed these V and J calls. This table has approximately 43,000 distinct CDR3 sequences, around 3.8% appearing once. Time point described: patch test 1, 2 weeks after DPC sensitization. The treatment was: therapeutic diphenylcyclopropenone sensitization with weekly scalp DPC. Total RNA was isolated from unfractionated whole blood.

The chain couples TRBV28 to TRBJ1-6, with TRBD1 identical over 7 bases. The clonotype was recovered from a man aged 45-60 years with alopecia areata. Some clones in this sample may be carry-over from other donors' samples. Material: whole blood, obtained in connection with sensitization to the hapten diphenylcyclopropenone (DPC). The CDR3 nucleotides read TGTGCCAGCAGTATGGGGGACAGAAATTCACCCCTCCACTTT. Protein product: CASSMGDRNSPLHF.